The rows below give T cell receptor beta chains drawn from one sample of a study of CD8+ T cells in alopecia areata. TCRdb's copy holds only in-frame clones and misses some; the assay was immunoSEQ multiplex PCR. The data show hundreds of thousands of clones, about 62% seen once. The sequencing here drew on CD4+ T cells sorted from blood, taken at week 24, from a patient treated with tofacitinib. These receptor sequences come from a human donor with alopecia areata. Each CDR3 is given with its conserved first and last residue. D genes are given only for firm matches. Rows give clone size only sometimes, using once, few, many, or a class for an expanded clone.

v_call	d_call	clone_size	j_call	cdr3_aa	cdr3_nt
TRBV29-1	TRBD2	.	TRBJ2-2	CSGSASGAGELFF	TGCAGCGGCTCTGCTAGCGGGGCCGGGGAGCTGTTTTTT
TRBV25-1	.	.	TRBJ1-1	CASSRESRTEAFF	TGTGCCAGCAGCCGAGAATCGCGCACTGAAGCTTTCTTT
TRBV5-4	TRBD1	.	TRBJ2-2	CASSFAGQADTGELFF	TGTGCCAGCAGCTTTGCGGGACAGGCGGACACCGGGGAGCTGTTTTTT
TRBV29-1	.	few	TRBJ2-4	CSVNPGVSAKNIQYF	TGCAGCGTCAACCCGGGGGTTTCAGCCAAAAACATTCAGTACTTC
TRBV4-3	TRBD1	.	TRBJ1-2	CASSQPLPGTGKANYGYTF	TGCGCCAGCAGCCAACCCCTCCCCGGGACAGGGAAAGCTAACTATGGCTACACCTTC
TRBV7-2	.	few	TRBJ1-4	CASSLLGGGEKLFF	TGTGCCAGCAGTCTCCTGGGGGGAGGTGAAAAACTGTTTTTT
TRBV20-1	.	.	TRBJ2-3	CSAGLTNTQYF	TGCAGTGCCGGACTAACTAATACGCAGTATTTT
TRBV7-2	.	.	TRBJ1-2	CASSPDGNYGYTF	TGTGCCAGCAGCCCGGACGGTAACTATGGCTACACCTTC
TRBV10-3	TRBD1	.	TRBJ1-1	CAISQGQDLEAFF	TGTGCCATCAGCCAGGGACAGGACCTAGAAGCTTTCTTT
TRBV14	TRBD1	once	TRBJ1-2	CATAPGQGYGYTF	TGTGCCACCGCGCCGGGACAGGGCTATGGCTACACCTTC
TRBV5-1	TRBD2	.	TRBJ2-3	CASSLGTSADTDTQYF	TGCGCCAGCAGCTTGGGGACTAGCGCGGACACAGATACGCAGTATTTT